This T cell receptor beta chain originates from a study of T cell responses to AZD1222 COVID-19 vaccine. Using immunoSEQ multiplex PCR, the repertoire was profiled, and TCRdb retains in-frame clones only, with some absent. The data show roughly 79,000 clones, about 72% seen once. Germline V gene lookup returns CDR1 MGHRA and CDR2 YSYEKL. V lost 3 bases to trimming and J lost 0 bases, with 18 bases between them. This CDR3 has 17 residues. The chain links TRBV4-1 to TRBJ2-7, with a weak D call TRBD2 (5 bases). The TCR comes from an adult in good health. Sequenced material: peripheral blood, taken on day 0 of AZD1222 vaccination. In DNA, the CDR3 is TGCGCCAGCAGCCACCCCGTGAGGAGGCAAAGCTCCTACGAGCAGTACTTC. It translates to CASSHPVRRQSSYEQYF.